One and the same sample provided the 15 T cell receptor beta chains below, sequenced in a study of blood T cell repertoires in COVID-19. Generated by immunoSEQ multiplex PCR, the TCRdb table keeps only in-frame clones and is missing some. Seen here are approximately 250,000 clones, nearly 90% observed once, and the top ten hold approximately 1%. Sample: PBMCs or T cells enriched from blood (not recorded which). The receptors were gathered from a woman aged 25 to 45 who had recovered from COVID-19.

This sequence joins TRBV9 and TRBJ2-3; 8 positions match TRBD1. This CDR3 is built from 20 residues. CDR1 and CDR2 (germline): SGDLS, YYNGEE. The V gene end was trimmed by 1 base and the J gene end by 1 base; junction bases not matched to a gene: 17. DNA for the CDR3: TGTGCCAGCAGCGTACCCCCTCCGGGACAGGAAGTTTACGGCACAGATACGCAGTATTTT. Encoded protein: CASSVPPPGQEVYGTDTQYF.

This clone was found a few times. The chain carries TRBV27 and TRBJ2-7; 7 bases line up with TRBD1. V dropped 8 bases and J dropped 4; count of bases not matched to a gene: 14. Germline V gene lookup returns CDR1 MNHEY and CDR2 SMNVEV (reference sequence). The CDR3 runs 15 residues. Here the CDR3 reads CASSPMGTARYEQYF. The CDR3 DNA is TGTGCCAGCTCCCCAATGGGGACAGCACGATACGAGCAGTACTTC.

V gene TRBV19 combines with J gene TRBJ2-1; possible D gene TRBD2, 5 bases. Deletions cut 5 bases from V and 7 bases from J, with 18 bases between. Germline V gene lookup returns CDR1 LNHDA and CDR2 SQIVND (reference sequence). The CDR3 has 15 amino acids. The CDR3 loop reads CASSPLSRDVNEQFF. DNA for the CDR3: TGTGCCAGTAGTCCTTTATCCCGGGATGTGAATGAGCAGTTCTTC.

V is TRBV20-1 and J is TRBJ1-6; TRBD1 matches 7 bases. The CDR3 sequence is 13 residues long. In germline, CDR1 is DFQATT, CDR2 SNEGSKA (reference sequence). The J segment lost 6 bases and the V segment lost 3 bases, leaving 2 bases of the junction unmatched. The CDR3 DNA follows: TGCAGTGCTAGTAGGGACAGTAATTCACCCCTCCACTTT. It encodes CSASRDSNSPLHF.

The chain combines TRBV6-1 with TRBJ1-2; weak D call: TRBD1 (5 bases). Germline CDR1 reads MNHNS; CDR2 reads SASEGT. This CDR3 has 15 amino acids. V gave up 1 base and J gave up 3 bases, with 12 bases separating them. For the CDR3, the DNA is TGTGCCAGCAGTGAAGAAATGACAGTCTACTATGGCTACACCTTC. This translates into CASSEEMTVYYGYTF.

The chain recombines TRBV9 with TRBJ2-7; perhaps TRBD1 as D (5 bases). Germline V lookup: CDR1 SGDLS, CDR2 YYNGEE. CDR3 length: 15 residues. V gave up 0 bases and J gave up 2 bases, with 12 bases separating them. This CDR3 is CASSVDDRKTYEQYF. In DNA form, the CDR3 reads TGTGCCAGCAGCGTAGATGACAGAAAGACCTACGAGCAGTACTTC.

This rearrangement joins TRBV30 to TRBJ1-3; D is perhaps TRBD1 (6 bases). The germline V gene encodes CDR1 GTSNPN and CDR2 SVGIG (reference sequence). The CDR3 has 15 residues. Trimming took off 0 bases at V and 5 bases at J, with 14 bases between the two ends. CDR3 amino acids: CAWSVQGGFRNTIYF. As DNA, the CDR3 is TGTGCCTGGAGTGTACAAGGGGGTTTTAGAAACACCATATATTTT.

The chain joins TRBV27 to TRBJ2-3, with 8 bases identical to TRBD2. The CDR3 has 17 residues. V was clipped by 0 bases and J by 1 base; unmatched bases: 6. Germline-derived CDR1 and CDR2 are MNHEY and SMNVEV (reference sequence). CDR3 amino acids: CASSLSGLAGRTDTQYF. The CDR3 DNA follows: TGTGCCAGCAGTTTATCGGGCCTAGCGGGCCGCACAGATACGCAGTATTTT.

V is TRBV15 and J is TRBJ2-7, with 10 bases fitting TRBD2. The V segment lost 1 base and the J segment 3 bases; nucleotides outside the gene matches: 3. The CDR3 spans 15 residues. Looked up from germline, CDR1 is LNHNV and CDR2 is YYDKDF (reference sequence). This chain's CDR3 is CATSRVLAGVYEQYF. In DNA form, the CDR3 reads TGTGCCACCAGCAGAGTTCTAGCGGGAGTCTACGAGCAGTACTTC.

The chain has TRBV20-1 and TRBJ1-3; no firm D call. V lost 3 bases and J lost 0, with 15 bases in between. This CDR3 comprises 16 residues. From germline, CDR1 is DFQATT and CDR2 SNEGSKA (reference sequence). The CDR3 here is CSASRYGDVSGNTIYF. The CDR3 nucleotides are TGCAGTGCTAGTCGGTACGGAGACGTCTCTGGAAACACCATATATTTT.

The rearrangement uses TRBV27 and TRBJ1-2; no clear D gene. The CDR3 has 12 residues. CDR1 and CDR2 from the germline V gene are MNHEY and SMNVEV (reference sequence). Trimming took 4 bases from V and 6 from J, leaving 9 bases between them. For the CDR3, the DNA is TGTGCCAGCAGTTCGAGTTCGGATGGCTACACCTTC. It is translated as CASSSSSDGYTF.

V usage is TRBV7-2 and J usage is TRBJ1-1; D is unclear. CDR1 is SGHTA, CDR2 FQGNSA, per germline. V was pared by 7 bases and J by 5 bases, with 14 bases between. This CDR3 comprises 13 residues. CDR3 sequence (DNA): TGTGCCAGCACCAACTTAATGAGTACTGAAGCTTTCTTT. This sequence encodes CASTNLMSTEAFF.

This rearrangement joins TRBV28 to TRBJ2-1; D perhaps matches TRBD1 (6 bases). The CDR3 totals 13 residues. The germline V gene encodes CDR1 MDHEN and CDR2 SYDVKM. Between the trimmed V and J ends, which lost 6 bases and 8 bases, there was a span of 14 bases. The DNA for the CDR3 is TGTGCCAGCAGATCTGGACAGTACGATGAGCAGTTCTTC. Translation gives CASRSGQYDEQFF. The variable domain in full, completed from reference TRBV28 and TRBJ2-1, reads DVKVTQSSRYLVKRTGEKVFLECVQDMDHENMFWYRQDPGLGLRLIYFSYDVKMKEKGDIPEGYSVSREKKERFSLILESASTNQTSMYLCASRSGQYDEQFFGPGTRLTVL.

The V and J genes are TRBV3-1 (or the pseudogene TRBV3-2) and TRBJ2-2; no reliable D call. V was trimmed by 1 base and J by 6 bases, leaving 9 bases between them. Germline CDR1 is LGHDT and CDR2 is YNNKEL (reference sequence). The CDR3 totals 14 residues. CDR3 amino acids: CASSQGHKSGELFF. The CDR3 DNA reads TGTGCCAGCAGCCAAGGACATAAGTCCGGGGAGCTGTTTTTT.

This rearrangement joins TRBV7-6 to TRBJ2-5, with 11 bases matching TRBD2. CDR1 is SGHVS, CDR2 FNYEAQ, per germline. This CDR3 comprises 15 residues. J lost 2 bases, V lost 6 bases, and 5 bases had no gene match. The CDR3 sequence is CASSPTSGAQETQYF. In DNA, the CDR3 is TGTGCCAGCAGTCCGACTAGCGGGGCTCAAGAGACCCAGTACTTC.